The source of this T cell receptor beta chain is a study of blood T cells in healthy people across ages. Next came a second PCR, run for roughly 6 to 11 cycles, which used a sample-barcoded 5' primer along with a J-beta primer mix. TCRdb reanalysed the 5' RACE reads using MiXCR and keeps one entry per CDR3 protein. This sample yields 910,000 or so distinct CDR3 sequences, of which about 53% are seen a single time; around 21% belongs to the top ten. Isolated per sample were at least 7 million PBMCs. The count of this clonotype is one. The CDR3 is 13 residues long. The rearrangement links TRBV12-3 or TRBV12-4 to TRBJ2-7; D may match TRBD1 or TRBD2 (5 bases each). The sequenced sample consisted of blood. The clonotype comes from a woman in her sixties in good health. This CDR3 is CTTTGTESYEQYF. As DNA, the CDR3 is TGTACCACCACCGGGACCGAATCCTACGAGCAGTACTTC.